This T cell receptor (beta chain) stems from a study of blood T cell repertoires in COVID-19. Original processing methods: The assay estimated nucleated cells by amplifying reference gene primers. Generated by immunoSEQ multiplex PCR, the TCRdb table keeps only in-frame clones and is missing some. V, J and clone size reflect that table, while D and trimming were determined from the DNA. The table has under 250,000 clones, 75% to 85% seen once. Adults between about 18 and 95 years of age took part from about two dozen US areas. Assignments of participants to cohorts depended upon their own reported clinical history. The CDR3 is 13 residues long. Germline lookup yields CDR1 MNHEY and CDR2 SMNVEV (reference sequence). The V end lost 6 bases, the J end lost 5 bases, and 13 bases lay between the germline ends.

The sample comprised PBMCs or T cells enriched from blood (not recorded which). The TCR was taken from a man in his thirties or forties with acute COVID-19. The rearrangement joins TRBV27 to TRBJ2-5; D perhaps matches TRBD1 (5 bases). The DNA for the CDR3 is TGTGCCAGCAGCCCAGGGTTTTGGGAGACCCAGTACTTC. This gives the protein CASSPGFWETQYF.